The clone carrying this T cell receptor (beta chain) was seen many times. Germline CDR1 is SGHTA and CDR2 is FQGNSA. The V end lost 1 base, the J end lost 13 bases, and 13 bases lay between the germline ends. The CDR3 runs to 12 residues. Authors of the study amplified TCR beta CDR3 regions from RNA transcripts. The TCR CDR3 was amplified in a first-round RT-PCR using the HTBI primer set. TCRdb recomputed calls from the multiplex PCR reads with MiXCR, one row per CDR3 protein. The data contain hundreds of thousands of distinct CDR3 sequences, around 38% of them seen just once; the ten biggest clones take up roughly 8.3%. The source of the sample is a study of T cells in Graves' hyperthyroidism and ophthalmopathy. Study context: At initial diagnosis, before any treatment had begun, peripheral blood was obtained.

The source is a man aged 18 to 30 with Graves' hyperthyroidism. The sample comprised blood. This chain uses TRBV7-2 with TRBJ1-2; no reliable D call. As DNA, the CDR3 is TGTGCCAGCAGCTTAGATGTGGGAGGGAGCACCTTC. Residues: CASSLDVGGSTF.